This T cell receptor beta chain was identified in a study of human T cells and chemical hapten exposure (dated by TCRdb to the early 2020s). For context, the study as a whole: For sensitization, 2% DPC in acetone was applied to a roughly 2 cm by roughly 2 cm area of upper inner arm skin. Libraries were combined into a pool for sequencing, and differences in TCR yield between samples came mainly from small differences in library volumes within the pool. Patients additionally received weekly therapeutic DPC doses to the scalp throughout the roughly 25-week study period. Alopecia areata with under or over 50% scalp involvement, alopecia totalis and alopecia universalis were represented in the patient cohort, which was mostly female. Blood for TCR sequencing was provided by twenty-nine alopecia patients at one to four time points (pre-sensitization, 2, 6 and 24 weeks). This study followed changes in the peripheral blood TCR repertoire in vivo during primary and secondary sensitization of alopecia patients to the hapten diphenylcyclopropenone (DPC). Patch testing was done on the upper back using Finn chambers containing 0.01% DPC, and results were scored after 6 days according to International Contact Dermatitis Research Group standards. Blood was sampled from patients pre-sensitization (week 0) and at 2, 6 and about 24 weeks after DPC sensitization.

Interpreted using the paper, the time point label stands for: patch test 2, 6 weeks after DPC sensitization. In the paper's terms, the treatment or condition label means: therapeutic diphenylcyclopropenone sensitization with weekly scalp DPC. At each patch-test visit, blood was drawn before the patch test was applied. Patients were considered eligible if aged 18 to 70, diagnosed with alopecia and deemed suitable for DPC therapy, and patients were excluded if pregnant. Unfractionated whole blood was collected in Tempus Blood RNA tubes, and total RNA was extracted from that blood. Library creation used RACE. For sequencing, a NextSeq 500 was employed. During library preparation, unique molecular identifiers were attached to individual cDNA molecules so that TCRs could be counted quantitatively and reproducibly. Each blood RNA sample was used to sequence both TCR alpha and TCR beta chains. For the original study's pipeline: Samples had a median of roughly 91,000 TCRs, with a range from roughly 23,224 to 750,000. The Decombinator software suite was used to annotate the V, J and CDR3 of the TCR reads. For the PS versus PT1 abundance plots, all samples were subsampled to the same number of TCRs (28,000). Expanded TCRs were defined as absent before sensitization and observed at least eight times at the 2-week time point. TCRdb reprocessing: public reads trimmed at Q25 with fastp, clones called with MiXCR, in-frame beta chains kept. Duplicate CDR3 protein sequences are folded into a single record with the most common DNA and genes. TCRdb, rather than the study authors, made the V and J calls. Counted in this sample were a few hundred thousand distinct CDR3 sequences; over 6% of them appeared once. The leading ten clones occupy about 5.6% of the sample.

This clonotype was seen ten or more times. Its antigen target is currently unknown. Per-base qualities were not stored, and no clone one base away is much larger. Study-wide conclusions, independent of this receptor: No change with DPC sensitization was found in the number of TCRs above 1 in 1000 frequency, and no evidence of global repertoire structure alterations was found. After repeated subsampling, changes were observed in the strength of the expansion versus patch-test correlation and in the threshold at which the correlation became significant. The number of PT1 expanded TCRs positively correlated with patch test score, significant at thresholds 8, 16 and 32 but not 4. Compared with pre-sensitization or healthy control sets, expanded TCRs formed significantly more large CDR3 similarity clusters, which is consistent with antigen-driven responses. Alopecia, a presumed autoimmune disease, was present in all patients, so the immune response of the patients might differ from that of healthy individuals.

CDR1 and CDR2 are drawn from the germline V gene: LGHNA, YNFKEQ. The CDR3 holds 15 amino acids from the cysteine to the phenylalanine. This entry keeps only the CDR3 DNA: 45 bases, framed from base 1. The junction shows trimming of 6 bases on V and 4 bases on J, plus 18 bases between the germline ends. In this chain, TRBV4-2 is recombined with TRBJ1-1; the D segment could be TRBD1, given 5 matching bases. This material consisted of whole blood, taken in connection with sensitization to the hapten diphenylcyclopropenone (DPC). This TCR came from a woman aged 18-29 years with alopecia areata. Some clones in this sample may be carry-over from other donors' samples. The DNA sequence is given as TGTGCCAGCAGTCTAGCCGGGGCGCAGGGCACTGAAGCTTTCTTT. Its coded protein is CASSLAGAQGTEAFF.